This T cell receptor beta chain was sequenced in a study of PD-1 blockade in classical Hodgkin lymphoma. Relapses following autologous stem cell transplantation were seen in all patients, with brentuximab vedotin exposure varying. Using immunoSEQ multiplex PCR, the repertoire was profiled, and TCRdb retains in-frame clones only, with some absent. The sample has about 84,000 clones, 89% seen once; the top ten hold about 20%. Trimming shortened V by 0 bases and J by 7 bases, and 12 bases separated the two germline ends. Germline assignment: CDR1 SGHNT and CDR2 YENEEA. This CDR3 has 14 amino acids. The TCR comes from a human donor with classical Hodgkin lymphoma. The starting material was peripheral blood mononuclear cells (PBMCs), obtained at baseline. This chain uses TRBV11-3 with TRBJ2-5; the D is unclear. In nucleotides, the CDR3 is TGTGCCAGCAGCTTAGATCTTGAGCATGGGACCCAGTACTTC. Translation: CASSLDLEHGTQYF.